This T cell receptor (beta chain) was recorded in a study of PD-1 blockade in classical Hodgkin lymphoma. The study's findings and limits: It was among complete responders that baseline diversity resembled that of newly diagnosed patients.

Exposure to brentuximab vedotin varied, and each patient had relapsed following autologous stem cell transplantation. Reported best responses ranged across complete response, partial response or progressive disease. A word on this clone: The antigen is unknown.

TCRdb's table, derived via immunoSEQ multiplex PCR, lists solely in-frame clones and lacks some. Here the sample spans more than 20,000 clones, 70% to 90% being singletons. This receptor was obtained from a human donor with classical Hodgkin lymphoma. The source was peripheral blood mononuclear cells (PBMCs), collected at baseline.

CDR3 in DNA: TGCGCCAGCAGCTTGGACAAGGAGAATGAAAAACTGTTTTTT. This translates into CASSLDKENEKLFF. V usage is TRBV5-1 and J usage is TRBJ1-4; no clear D. The CDR3 has 14 residues. Germline values: CDR1 SGHRS, CDR2 YFSETQ. Trimming took off 0 bases at V and 5 bases at J, with 8 bases between the two ends.